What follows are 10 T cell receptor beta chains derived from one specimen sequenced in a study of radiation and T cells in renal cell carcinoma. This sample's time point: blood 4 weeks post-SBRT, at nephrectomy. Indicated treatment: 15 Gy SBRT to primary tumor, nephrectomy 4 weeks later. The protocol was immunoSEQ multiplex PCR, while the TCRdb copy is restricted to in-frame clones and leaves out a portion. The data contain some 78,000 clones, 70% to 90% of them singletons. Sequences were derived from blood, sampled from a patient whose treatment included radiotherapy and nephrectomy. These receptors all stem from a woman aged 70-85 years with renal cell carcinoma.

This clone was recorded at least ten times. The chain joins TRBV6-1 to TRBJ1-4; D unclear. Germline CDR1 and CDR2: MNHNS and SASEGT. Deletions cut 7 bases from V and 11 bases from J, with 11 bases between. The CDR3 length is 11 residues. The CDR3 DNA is TGTGCCAGCACTGACTCGGGTAAACTGTTTTTT. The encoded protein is CASTDSGKLFF.

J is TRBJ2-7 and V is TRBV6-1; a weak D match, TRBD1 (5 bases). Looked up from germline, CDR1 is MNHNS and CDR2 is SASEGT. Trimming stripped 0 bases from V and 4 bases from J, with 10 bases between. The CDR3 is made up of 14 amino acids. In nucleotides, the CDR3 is TGTGCCAGCAGTGAAGCAGCACAGGTATACGAGCAGTACTTC. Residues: CASSEAAQVYEQYF.

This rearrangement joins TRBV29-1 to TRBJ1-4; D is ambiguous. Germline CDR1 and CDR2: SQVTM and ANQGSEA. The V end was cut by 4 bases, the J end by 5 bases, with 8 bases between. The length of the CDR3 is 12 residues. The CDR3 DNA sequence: TGCAGCGTTGGAGACCCAAATGAAAAACTGTTTTTT. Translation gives CSVGDPNEKLFF.

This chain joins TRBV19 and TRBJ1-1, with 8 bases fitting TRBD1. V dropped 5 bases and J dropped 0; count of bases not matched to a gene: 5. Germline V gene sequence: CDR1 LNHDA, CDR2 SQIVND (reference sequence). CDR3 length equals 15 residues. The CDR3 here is CASSPPGQVNTEAFF. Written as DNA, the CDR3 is TGTGCCAGTAGTCCCCCGGGACAGGTGAACACTGAAGCTTTCTTT.

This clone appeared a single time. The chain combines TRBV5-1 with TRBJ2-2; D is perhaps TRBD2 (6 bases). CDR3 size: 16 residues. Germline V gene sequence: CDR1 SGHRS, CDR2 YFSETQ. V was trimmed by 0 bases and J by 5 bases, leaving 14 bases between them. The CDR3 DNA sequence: TGCGCCAGCAGCTTGGGGCGAATCGCGGGAACCGGGGAGCTGTTTTTT. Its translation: CASSLGRIAGTGELFF.

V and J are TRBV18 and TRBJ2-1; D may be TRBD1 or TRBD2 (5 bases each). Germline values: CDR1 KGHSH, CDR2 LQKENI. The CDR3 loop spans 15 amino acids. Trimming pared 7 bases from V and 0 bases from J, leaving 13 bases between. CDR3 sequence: CASWTGRSSYNEQFF. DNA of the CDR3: TGTGCCAGCTGGACGGGGCGGAGCTCCTACAATGAGCAGTTCTTC. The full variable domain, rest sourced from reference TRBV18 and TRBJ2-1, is NAGVMQNPRHLVRRRGQEARLRCSPMKGHSHVYWYRQLPEEGLKFMVYLQKENIIDESGMPKERFSAEFPKEGPSILRIQQVVRGDSAAYFCASWTGRSSYNEQFFGPGTRLTVL.

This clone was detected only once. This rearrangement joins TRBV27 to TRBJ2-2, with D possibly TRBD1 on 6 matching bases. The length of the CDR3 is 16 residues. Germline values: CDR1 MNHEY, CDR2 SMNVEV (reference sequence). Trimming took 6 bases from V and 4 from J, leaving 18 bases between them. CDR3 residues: CASRPTGYRATGELFF. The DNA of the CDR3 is TGTGCCAGCAGACCTACAGGGTACCGGGCCACCGGGGAGCTGTTTTTT.

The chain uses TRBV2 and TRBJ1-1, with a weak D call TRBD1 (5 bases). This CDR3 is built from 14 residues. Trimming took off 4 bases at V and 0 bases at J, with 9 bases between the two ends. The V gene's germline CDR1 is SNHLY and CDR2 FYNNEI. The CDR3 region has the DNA TGTGCCAGCAGTGCGGGGGACCTGAACACTGAAGCTTTCTTT. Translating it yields CASSAGDLNTEAFF.

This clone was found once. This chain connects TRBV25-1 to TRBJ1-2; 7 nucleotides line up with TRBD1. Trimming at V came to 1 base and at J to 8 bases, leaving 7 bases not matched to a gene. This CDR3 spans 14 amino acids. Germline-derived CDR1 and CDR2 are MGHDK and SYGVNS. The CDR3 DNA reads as TGTGCCAGCAGTGAATCTGACAGGGCGGGGGGCTACACCTTC. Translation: CASSESDRAGGYTF.

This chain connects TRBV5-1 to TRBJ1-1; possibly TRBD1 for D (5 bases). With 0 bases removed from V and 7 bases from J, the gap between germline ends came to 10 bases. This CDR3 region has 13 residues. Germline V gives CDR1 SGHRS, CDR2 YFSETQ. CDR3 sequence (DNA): TGCGCCAGCAGCTTGGACGGGGGGTATGAAGCTTTCTTT. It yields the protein CASSLDGGYEAFF.